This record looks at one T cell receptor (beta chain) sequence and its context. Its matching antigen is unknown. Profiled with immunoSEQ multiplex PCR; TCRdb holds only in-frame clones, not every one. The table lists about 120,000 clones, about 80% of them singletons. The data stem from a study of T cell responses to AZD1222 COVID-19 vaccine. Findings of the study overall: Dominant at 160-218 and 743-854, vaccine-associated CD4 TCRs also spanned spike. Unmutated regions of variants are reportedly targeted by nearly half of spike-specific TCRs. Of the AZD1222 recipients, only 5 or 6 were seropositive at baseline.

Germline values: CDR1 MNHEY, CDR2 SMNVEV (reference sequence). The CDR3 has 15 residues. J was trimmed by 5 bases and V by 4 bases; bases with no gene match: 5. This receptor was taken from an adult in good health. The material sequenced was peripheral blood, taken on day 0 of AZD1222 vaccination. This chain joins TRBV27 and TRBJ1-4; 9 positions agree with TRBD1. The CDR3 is CASSSYGTGNEKLFF. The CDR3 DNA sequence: TGTGCCAGCAGTTCTTACGGGACAGGGAATGAAAAACTGTTTTTT.